Listed below are T cell receptor beta chains from one sample, sequenced in a study of blood T cell repertoires in COVID-19. Method: immunoSEQ multiplex PCR; TCRdb's copy keeps in-frame clones and lacks some. The data contain 150,000 to 200,000 clones, about 88% of them seen just once; the ten biggest clones take up about 7%. The sequencing input was peripheral blood. Source of these receptors: a woman of 80 years or more in a cohort sampled during active or convalescent COVID-19. Each CDR3 is given with its conserved first and last residue. D genes are given only for firm matches. For some rows the clone size is stated as once, few or many, or as a class when expanded; others skip it.

d_gene: .
abundance: .
j_gene: TRBJ1-4
v_gene: TRBV7-2
CDR3aa: CASSLFGTGNEKLFF
CDR3nt: TGTGCCAGCAGCTTATTTGGGACTGGGAATGAAAAACTGTTTTTT

d_gene: .
abundance: .
j_gene: TRBJ1-1
v_gene: TRBV28
CDR3aa: CASSPDFGREGFPNTEAFF
CDR3nt: TGTGCCAGCAGCCCCGATTTCGGGAGGGAAGGGTTCCCGAACACTGAAGCTTTCTTT

d_gene: .
abundance: .
j_gene: TRBJ1-1
v_gene: TRBV6-5
CDR3aa: CASSVRENTEAFF
CDR3nt: TGTGCCAGCAGCGTCAGGGAGAACACTGAAGCTTTCTTT

d_gene: .
abundance: .
j_gene: TRBJ1-2
v_gene: TRBV6-1
CDR3aa: CASSRGNRGYTF
CDR3nt: TGTGCCAGCAGCAGGGGTAATCGAGGCTACACCTTC

d_gene: TRBD2
abundance: .
j_gene: TRBJ2-3
v_gene: TRBV14
CDR3aa: CASSQEVVAGGRTDTQYF
CDR3nt: TGTGCCAGCAGCCAAGAAGTAGTAGCGGGGGGACGCACAGATACGCAGTATTTT

d_gene: .
abundance: .
j_gene: TRBJ1-4
v_gene: TRBV28
CDR3aa: CASKGGDNEKLFF
CDR3nt: TGTGCCAGCAAGGGCGGGGATAATGAAAAACTGTTTTTT

d_gene: TRBD1
abundance: .
j_gene: TRBJ2-1
v_gene: TRBV7-9
CDR3aa: CASSTALTGIDEQFF
CDR3nt: TGTGCCAGCAGCACAGCGCTGACAGGGATCGATGAGCAGTTCTTC

d_gene: TRBD1
abundance: once
j_gene: TRBJ1-5
v_gene: TRBV18
CDR3aa: CASSPDRGQPQHF
CDR3nt: TGTGCCAGCTCACCGGACAGGGGCCAGCCCCAGCATTTT

d_gene: TRBD2
abundance: .
j_gene: TRBJ2-5
v_gene: TRBV27
CDR3aa: CASRMTSGLQETQYF
CDR3nt: TGTGCCAGCAGGATGACTAGCGGTCTCCAAGAGACCCAGTACTTC

d_gene: TRBD1
abundance: many
j_gene: TRBJ1-6
v_gene: TRBV18
CDR3aa: CASSPYNDRVGSPLHF
CDR3nt: TGTGCCAGCTCACCCTACAACGACAGGGTCGGATCACCCCTCCACTTT

d_gene: .
abundance: .
j_gene: TRBJ1-2
v_gene: TRBV5-4
CDR3aa: CASSSRTGNYGYTF
CDR3nt: TGTGCCAGCAGCTCGAGGACGGGAAACTATGGCTACACCTTC

d_gene: TRBD2
abundance: once
j_gene: TRBJ2-7
v_gene: TRBV6-2/TRBV6-3
CDR3aa: CASSRSGGATYEQYF
CDR3nt: TGTGCCAGCAGCCGTAGCGGGGGGGCCACCTACGAGCAGTACTTC

d_gene: TRBD1
abundance: .
j_gene: TRBJ1-2
v_gene: TRBV18
CDR3aa: CASSSTGNYGYTF
CDR3nt: TGTGCCAGCTCATCGACAGGGAACTATGGCTACACCTTC

d_gene: .
abundance: .
j_gene: TRBJ1-6
v_gene: TRBV6-5
CDR3aa: CASSYVHPGQGSPLHF
CDR3nt: TGTGCCAGCAGTTACGTGCATCCGGGACAAGGATCACCCCTCCACTTT

d_gene: .
abundance: few
j_gene: TRBJ1-5
v_gene: TRBV9
CDR3aa: CASSWDTNQPQHF
CDR3nt: TGTGCCAGCAGCTGGGACACCAATCAGCCCCAGCATTTT

d_gene: .
abundance: .
j_gene: TRBJ1-6
v_gene: TRBV4-1
CDR3aa: CASSRLILTGFNSPLHF
CDR3nt: TGCGCCAGCAGCCGCCTGATACTGACAGGATTTAATTCACCCCTCCACTTT

d_gene: TRBD1
abundance: .
j_gene: TRBJ1-5
v_gene: TRBV7-2
CDR3aa: CASSRDRGQWPQHF
CDR3nt: TGTGCCAGCAGCCGGGACAGGGGTCAATGGCCCCAGCATTTT

d_gene: .
abundance: .
j_gene: TRBJ2-3
v_gene: TRBV5-1
CDR3aa: CASSRPYPDGEEQYF
CDR3nt: TGCGCCAGCAGCCGCCCCTACCCTGACGGCGAGGAGCAGTATTTT

d_gene: TRBD1
abundance: few
j_gene: TRBJ1-2
v_gene: TRBV5-1
CDR3aa: CASSSRQGGYGYTF
CDR3nt: TGCGCCAGCAGCTCTCGACAGGGAGGCTATGGCTACACCTTC

d_gene: .
abundance: .
j_gene: TRBJ2-1
v_gene: TRBV6-2/TRBV6-3
CDR3aa: CASSYLAGPVNEQFF
CDR3nt: TGTGCCAGCAGTTATTTGGCGGGGCCCGTTAATGAGCAGTTCTTC

d_gene: .
abundance: .
j_gene: TRBJ1-5
v_gene: TRBV28
CDR3aa: CASSLWYRLNSNQPQHF
CDR3nt: TGTGCCAGCAGTTTATGGTACAGGTTGAATAGCAATCAGCCCCAGCATTTT

d_gene: .
abundance: .
j_gene: TRBJ1-1
v_gene: TRBV5-6
CDR3aa: CASRSRQVNTEAFF
CDR3nt: TGTGCCAGCAGGTCCCGACAGGTGAACACTGAAGCTTTCTTT

d_gene: TRBD1
abundance: .
j_gene: TRBJ1-5
v_gene: TRBV13
CDR3aa: CASSSGTGNQPQHF
CDR3nt: TGTGCCAGCAGCTCCGGGACAGGGAATCAGCCCCAGCATTTT

d_gene: .
abundance: .
j_gene: TRBJ2-7
v_gene: TRBV5-1
CDR3aa: CASRRGNRDEQYF
CDR3nt: TGCGCCAGCAGAAGGGGGAATAGGGACGAGCAGTACTTC

d_gene: TRBD2
abundance: .
j_gene: TRBJ2-1
v_gene: TRBV10-3
CDR3aa: CAISLPSGSYNEQFF
CDR3nt: TGTGCCATCAGTCTCCCTAGCGGGTCCTACAATGAGCAGTTCTTC

d_gene: TRBD1
abundance: .
j_gene: TRBJ1-6
v_gene: TRBV18
CDR3aa: CASSPSPRGLGSPLHF
CDR3nt: TGTGCCAGCTCACCCTCGCCCAGGGGGCTTGGTTCACCCCTCCACTTT

d_gene: .
abundance: .
j_gene: TRBJ1-5
v_gene: TRBV6-6
CDR3aa: CASSLAGQPQHF
CDR3nt: TGTGCCAGCAGTCTTGCGGGTCAGCCCCAGCATTTT

d_gene: .
abundance: .
j_gene: TRBJ1-2
v_gene: TRBV6-6
CDR3aa: CASSYSQARDGYTF
CDR3nt: TGTGCCAGCAGTTACTCGCAAGCCAGGGATGGCTACACCTTC

d_gene: .
abundance: .
j_gene: TRBJ1-3
v_gene: TRBV9
CDR3aa: CASSVGEVGNTIYF
CDR3nt: TGTGCCAGCAGCGTAGGTGAGGTCGGAAACACCATATATTTT

d_gene: .
abundance: .
j_gene: TRBJ2-1
v_gene: TRBV5-4
CDR3aa: CASSYRQGGNEQFF
CDR3nt: TGTGCCAGCAGCTACCGACAGGGAGGCAATGAGCAGTTCTTC

d_gene: TRBD2
abundance: .
j_gene: TRBJ2-2
v_gene: TRBV10-2
CDR3aa: CATTGTSKSGELFF
CDR3nt: TGCGCCACTACCGGGACTAGCAAATCCGGGGAGCTGTTTTTT

d_gene: TRBD1
abundance: .
j_gene: TRBJ1-4
v_gene: TRBV19
CDR3aa: CASSGITGEDEKLFF
CDR3nt: TGTGCCAGTAGCGGGATTACAGGGGAGGATGAAAAACTGTTTTTT

d_gene: TRBD2
abundance: .
j_gene: TRBJ2-2
v_gene: TRBV27
CDR3aa: CASSLGTSGQTGELFF
CDR3nt: TGTGCCAGCAGTTTGGGGACTAGCGGGCAAACCGGGGAGCTGTTTTTT

d_gene: .
abundance: .
j_gene: TRBJ1-2
v_gene: TRBV6-1
CDR3aa: CASSESPAQGDGYTF
CDR3nt: TGTGCCAGCAGTGAAAGTCCGGCTCAGGGTGATGGCTACACCTTC

d_gene: .
abundance: .
j_gene: TRBJ2-1
v_gene: TRBV4-1
CDR3aa: CASSQDVGSAYNEQFF
CDR3nt: TGCGCCAGCAGCCAAGATGTCGGGAGCGCCTACAATGAGCAGTTCTTC

d_gene: .
abundance: .
j_gene: TRBJ1-2
v_gene: TRBV7-2
CDR3aa: CASSYHGVGGYTF
CDR3nt: TGTGCCAGCAGCTACCACGGGGTAGGAGGCTACACCTTC

d_gene: .
abundance: .
j_gene: TRBJ1-3
v_gene: TRBV11-2
CDR3aa: CASSLEPGKAGNTIYF
CDR3nt: TGTGCCAGCAGCTTAGAACCCGGGAAAGCTGGAAACACCATATATTTT

d_gene: TRBD1
abundance: once
j_gene: TRBJ1-2
v_gene: TRBV10-1
CDR3aa: CASSESGTDYGYTF
CDR3nt: TGCGCCAGCAGTGAGTCCGGGACAGACTATGGCTACACCTTC